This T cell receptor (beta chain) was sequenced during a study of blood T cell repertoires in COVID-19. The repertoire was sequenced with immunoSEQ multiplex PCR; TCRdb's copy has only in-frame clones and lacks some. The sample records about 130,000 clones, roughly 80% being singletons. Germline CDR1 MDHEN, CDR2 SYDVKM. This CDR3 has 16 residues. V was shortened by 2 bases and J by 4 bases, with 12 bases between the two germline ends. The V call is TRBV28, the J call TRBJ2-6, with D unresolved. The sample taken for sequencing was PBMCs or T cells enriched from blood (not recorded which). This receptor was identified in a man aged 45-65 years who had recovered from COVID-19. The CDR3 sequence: CASSLLRRSGANVLTF. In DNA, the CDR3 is TGTGCCAGCAGTTTACTAAGGAGATCGGGGGCCAACGTCCTGACTTTC.